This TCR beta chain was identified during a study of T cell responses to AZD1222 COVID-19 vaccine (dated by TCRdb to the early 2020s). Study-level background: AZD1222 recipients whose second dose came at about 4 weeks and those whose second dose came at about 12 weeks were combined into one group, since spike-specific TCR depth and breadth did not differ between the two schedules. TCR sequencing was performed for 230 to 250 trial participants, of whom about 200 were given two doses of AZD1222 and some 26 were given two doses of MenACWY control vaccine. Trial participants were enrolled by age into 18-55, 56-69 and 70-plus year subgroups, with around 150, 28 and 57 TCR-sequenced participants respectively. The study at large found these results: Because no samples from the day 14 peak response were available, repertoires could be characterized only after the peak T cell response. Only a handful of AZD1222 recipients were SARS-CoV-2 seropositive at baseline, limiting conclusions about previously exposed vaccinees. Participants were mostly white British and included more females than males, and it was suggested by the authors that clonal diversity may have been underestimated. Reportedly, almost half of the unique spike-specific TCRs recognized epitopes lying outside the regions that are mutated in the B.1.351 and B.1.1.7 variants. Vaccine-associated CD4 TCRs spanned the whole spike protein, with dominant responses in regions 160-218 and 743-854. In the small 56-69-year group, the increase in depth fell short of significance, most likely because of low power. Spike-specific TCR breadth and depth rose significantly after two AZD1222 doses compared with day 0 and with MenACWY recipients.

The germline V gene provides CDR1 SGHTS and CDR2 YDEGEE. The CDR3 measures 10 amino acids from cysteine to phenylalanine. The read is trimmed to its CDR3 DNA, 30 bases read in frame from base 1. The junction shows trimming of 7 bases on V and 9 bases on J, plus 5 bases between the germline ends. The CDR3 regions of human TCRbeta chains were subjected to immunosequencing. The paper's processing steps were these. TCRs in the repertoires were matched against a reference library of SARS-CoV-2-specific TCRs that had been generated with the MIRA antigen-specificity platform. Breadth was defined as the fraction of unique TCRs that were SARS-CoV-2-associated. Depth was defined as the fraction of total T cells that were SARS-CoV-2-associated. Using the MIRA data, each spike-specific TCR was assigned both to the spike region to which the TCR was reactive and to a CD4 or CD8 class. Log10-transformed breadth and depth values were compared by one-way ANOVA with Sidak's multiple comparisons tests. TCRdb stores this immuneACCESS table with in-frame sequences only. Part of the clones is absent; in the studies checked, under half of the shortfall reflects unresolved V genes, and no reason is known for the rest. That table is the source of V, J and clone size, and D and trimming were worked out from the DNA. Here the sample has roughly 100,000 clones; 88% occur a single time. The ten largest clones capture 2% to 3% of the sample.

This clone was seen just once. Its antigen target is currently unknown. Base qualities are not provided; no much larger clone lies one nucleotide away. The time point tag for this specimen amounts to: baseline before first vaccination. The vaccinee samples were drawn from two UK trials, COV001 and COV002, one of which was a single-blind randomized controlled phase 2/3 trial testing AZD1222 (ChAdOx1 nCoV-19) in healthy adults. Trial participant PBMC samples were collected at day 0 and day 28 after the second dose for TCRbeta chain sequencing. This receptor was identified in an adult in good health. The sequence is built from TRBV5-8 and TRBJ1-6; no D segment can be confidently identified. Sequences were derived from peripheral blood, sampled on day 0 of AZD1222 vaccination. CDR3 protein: CASLGSPLHF. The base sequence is TGTGCCAGCCTTGGTTCACCCCTCCACTTT.